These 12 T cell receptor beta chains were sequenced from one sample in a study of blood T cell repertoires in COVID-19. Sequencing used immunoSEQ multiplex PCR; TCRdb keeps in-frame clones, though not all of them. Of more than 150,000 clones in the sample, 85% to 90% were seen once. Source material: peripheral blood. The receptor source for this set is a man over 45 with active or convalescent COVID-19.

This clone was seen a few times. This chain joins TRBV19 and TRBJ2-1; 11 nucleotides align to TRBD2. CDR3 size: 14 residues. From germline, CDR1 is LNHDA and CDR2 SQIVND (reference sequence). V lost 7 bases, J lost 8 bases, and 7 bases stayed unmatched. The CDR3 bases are TGTGCCAGTACCCTAGCGGGGGGCCCCTATGAGCAGTTCTTC. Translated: CASTLAGGPYEQFF.

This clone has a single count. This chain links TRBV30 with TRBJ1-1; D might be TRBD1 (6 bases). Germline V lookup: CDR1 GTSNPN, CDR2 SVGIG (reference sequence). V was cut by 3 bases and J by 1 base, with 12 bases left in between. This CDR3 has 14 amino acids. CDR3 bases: TGTGCCTGGAGGGGGGGGACATCGAACACTGAAGCTTTCTTT. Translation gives CAWRGGTSNTEAFF.

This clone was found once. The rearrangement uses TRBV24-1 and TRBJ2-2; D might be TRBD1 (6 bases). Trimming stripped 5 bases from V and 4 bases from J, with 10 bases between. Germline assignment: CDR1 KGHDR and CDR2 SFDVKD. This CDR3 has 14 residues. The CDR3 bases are TGTGCCACCAGTGCCTGGGGGCGCACCGGGGAGCTGTTTTTT. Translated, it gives CATSAWGRTGELFF.

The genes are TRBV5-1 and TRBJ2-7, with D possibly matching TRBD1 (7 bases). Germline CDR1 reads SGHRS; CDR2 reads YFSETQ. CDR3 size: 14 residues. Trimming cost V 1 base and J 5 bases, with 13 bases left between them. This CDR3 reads CASSLLTGRNEQYF. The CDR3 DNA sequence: TGCGCCAGCAGCTTGTTGACAGGGAGGAACGAGCAGTACTTC.

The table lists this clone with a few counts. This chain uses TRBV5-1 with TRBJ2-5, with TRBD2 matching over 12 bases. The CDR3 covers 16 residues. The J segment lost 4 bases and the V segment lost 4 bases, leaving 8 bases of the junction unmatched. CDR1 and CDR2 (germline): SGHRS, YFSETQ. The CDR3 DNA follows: TGCGCCAGCAGCCCCCTACTAGCGGGAGGTGTAGAGACCCAGTACTTC. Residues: CASSPLLAGGVETQYF.

CDR3: CASGPYSNQPQHF. CDR3 DNA: TGTGCCAGCGGGCCGTATAGCAATCAGCCCCAGCATTTT. This chain uses TRBV6-6 with TRBJ1-5; D uncertain. Trimming stripped 8 bases from V and 0 bases from J, with 8 bases between. From germline, CDR1 is MNHNY and CDR2 SVGAGI (reference sequence). CDR3 length: 13 amino acids.

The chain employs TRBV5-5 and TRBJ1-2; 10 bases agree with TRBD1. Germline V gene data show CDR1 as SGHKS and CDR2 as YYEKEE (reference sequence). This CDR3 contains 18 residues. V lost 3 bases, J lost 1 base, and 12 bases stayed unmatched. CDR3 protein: CASSSILLRDRGNYGYTF. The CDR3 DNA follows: TGTGCCAGCAGCTCTATCCTTCTCCGGGACAGGGGTAACTATGGCTACACCTTC.

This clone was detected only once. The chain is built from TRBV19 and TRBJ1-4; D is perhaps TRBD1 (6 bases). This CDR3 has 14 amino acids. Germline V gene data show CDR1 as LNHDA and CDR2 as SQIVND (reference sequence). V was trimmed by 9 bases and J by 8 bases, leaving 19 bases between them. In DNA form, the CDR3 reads TGTGCCAGCTCGATGGGGTCAAGGGGGGAAAAACTGTTTTTT. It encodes CASSMGSRGEKLFF.

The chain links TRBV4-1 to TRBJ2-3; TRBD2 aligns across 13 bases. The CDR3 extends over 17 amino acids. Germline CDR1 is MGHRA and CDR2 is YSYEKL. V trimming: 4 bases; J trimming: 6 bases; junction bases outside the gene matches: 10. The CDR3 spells CASSPYRTSGSPDTQYF. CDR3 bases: TGCGCCAGCAGCCCGTACAGGACTAGCGGGAGTCCTGATACGCAGTATTTT.

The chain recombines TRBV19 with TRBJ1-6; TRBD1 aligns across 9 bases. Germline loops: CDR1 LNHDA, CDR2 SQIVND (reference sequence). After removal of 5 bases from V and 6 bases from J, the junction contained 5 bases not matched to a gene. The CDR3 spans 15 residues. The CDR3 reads CASSAPGQGNSPLHF. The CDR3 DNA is TGTGCCAGTAGTGCACCGGGACAGGGTAATTCACCCCTCCACTTT.

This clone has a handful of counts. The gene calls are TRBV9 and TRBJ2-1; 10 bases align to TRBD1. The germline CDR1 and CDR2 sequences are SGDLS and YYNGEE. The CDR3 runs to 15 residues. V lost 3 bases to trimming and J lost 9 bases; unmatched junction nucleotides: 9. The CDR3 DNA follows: TGTGCCAGCAGCGAGAGACAGGGGGCGTTTTTTGAGCAGTTCTTC. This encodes CASSERQGAFFEQFF.

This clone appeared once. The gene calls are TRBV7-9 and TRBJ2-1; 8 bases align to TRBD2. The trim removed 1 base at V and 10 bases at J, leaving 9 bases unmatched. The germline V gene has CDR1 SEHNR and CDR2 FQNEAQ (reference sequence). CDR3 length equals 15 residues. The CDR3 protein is CASSLVVSGVSEQFF. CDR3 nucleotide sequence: TGTGCCAGCAGCTTAGTCGTTAGCGGGGTATCGGAGCAGTTCTTC.